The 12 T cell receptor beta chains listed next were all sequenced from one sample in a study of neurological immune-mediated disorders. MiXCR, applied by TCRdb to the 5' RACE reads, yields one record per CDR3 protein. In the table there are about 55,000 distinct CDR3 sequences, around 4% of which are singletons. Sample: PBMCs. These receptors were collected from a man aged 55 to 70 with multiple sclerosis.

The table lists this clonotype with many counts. The CDR3 is CASSWEGGWSTEAFF. For the CDR3, the DNA is TGCGCCAGCAGCTGGGAAGGGGGATGGAGCACTGAAGCTTTCTTT. V usage is TRBV5-1 and J usage is TRBJ1-1, with D perhaps TRBD1 (6 bases). Germline V gene sequence: CDR1 SGHRS, CDR2 YFSETQ. V was cut by 3 bases and J by 4 bases, with 16 bases left in between. The length of the CDR3 is 15 residues.

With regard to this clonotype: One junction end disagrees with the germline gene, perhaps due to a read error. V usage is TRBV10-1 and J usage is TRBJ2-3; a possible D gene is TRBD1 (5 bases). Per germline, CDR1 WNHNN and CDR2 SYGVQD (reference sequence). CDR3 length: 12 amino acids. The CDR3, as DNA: TGTGACAGCAGCACTAGCACAGATACGCAGTATTTT. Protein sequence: CDSSTSTDTQYF.

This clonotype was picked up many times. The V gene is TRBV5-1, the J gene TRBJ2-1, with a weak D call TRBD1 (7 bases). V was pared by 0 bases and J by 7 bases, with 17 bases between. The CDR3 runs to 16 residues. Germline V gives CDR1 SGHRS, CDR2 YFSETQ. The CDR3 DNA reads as TGCGCCAGCAGCTTGGTTCGGACAGGTGGAGGGAATGAGCAGTTCTTC. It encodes CASSLVRTGGGNEQFF.

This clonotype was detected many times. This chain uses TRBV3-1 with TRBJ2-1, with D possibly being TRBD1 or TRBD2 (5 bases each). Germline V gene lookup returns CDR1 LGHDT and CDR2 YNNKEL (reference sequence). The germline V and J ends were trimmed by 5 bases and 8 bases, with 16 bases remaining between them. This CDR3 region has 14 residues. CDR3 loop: CASSKGPSGDEQFF. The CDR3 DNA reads TGTGCCAGCAGCAAGGGACCCTCGGGCGATGAGCAGTTCTTC.

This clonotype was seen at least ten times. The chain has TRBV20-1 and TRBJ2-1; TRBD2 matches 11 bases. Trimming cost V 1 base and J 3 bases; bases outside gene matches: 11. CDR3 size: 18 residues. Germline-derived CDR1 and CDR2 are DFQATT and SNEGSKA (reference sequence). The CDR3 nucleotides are TGCAGTGCTAGAGGTGCCGTCCCGGGACTAGCGGTCTACAATGAGCAGTTCTTC. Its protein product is CSARGAVPGLAVYNEQFF.

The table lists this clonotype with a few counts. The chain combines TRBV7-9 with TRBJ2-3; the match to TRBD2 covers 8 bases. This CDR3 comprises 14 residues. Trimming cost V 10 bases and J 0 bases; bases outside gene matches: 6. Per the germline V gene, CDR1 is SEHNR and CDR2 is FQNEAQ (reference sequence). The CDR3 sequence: CATRLASSTDTQYF. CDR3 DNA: TGTGCCACTAGACTAGCGTCTAGCACAGATACGCAGTATTTT.

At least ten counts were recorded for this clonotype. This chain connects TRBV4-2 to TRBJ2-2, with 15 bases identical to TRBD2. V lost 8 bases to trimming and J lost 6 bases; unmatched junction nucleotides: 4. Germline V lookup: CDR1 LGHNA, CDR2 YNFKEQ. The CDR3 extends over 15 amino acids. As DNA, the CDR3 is TGTGCCAGCGGACTAGCGGGGGGGAGATCCGGGGAGCTGTTTTTT. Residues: CASGLAGGRSGELFF.

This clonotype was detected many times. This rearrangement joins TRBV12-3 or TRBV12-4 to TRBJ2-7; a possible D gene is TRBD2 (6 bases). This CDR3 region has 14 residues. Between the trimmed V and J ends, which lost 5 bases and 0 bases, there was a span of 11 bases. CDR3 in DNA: TGTGCCAGCAGTCCGGGGGTCCCCTCCTACGAGCAGTACTTC. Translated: CASSPGVPSYEQYF.

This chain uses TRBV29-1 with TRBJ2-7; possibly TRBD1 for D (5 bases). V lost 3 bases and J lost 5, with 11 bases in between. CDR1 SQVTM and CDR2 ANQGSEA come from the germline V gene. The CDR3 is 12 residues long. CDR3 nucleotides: TGCAGCGTTGACTCAGGGTCCAACGAGCAGTACTTC. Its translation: CSVDSGSNEQYF.

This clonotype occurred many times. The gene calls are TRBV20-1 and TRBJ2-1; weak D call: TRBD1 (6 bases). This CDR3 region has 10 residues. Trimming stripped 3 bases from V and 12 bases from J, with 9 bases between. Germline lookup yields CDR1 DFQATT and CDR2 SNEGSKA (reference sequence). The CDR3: CSARGAWQFF. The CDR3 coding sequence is TGCAGTGCTAGGGGGGCCTGGCAGTTCTTC.

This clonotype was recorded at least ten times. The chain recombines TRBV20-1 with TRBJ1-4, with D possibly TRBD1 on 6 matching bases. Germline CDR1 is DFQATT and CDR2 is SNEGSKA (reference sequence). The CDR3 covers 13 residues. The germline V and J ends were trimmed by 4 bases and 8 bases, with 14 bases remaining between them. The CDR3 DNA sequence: TGCAGTGCTAAACAGGGCTTAGGCGAAAAACTGTTTTTT. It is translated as CSAKQGLGEKLFF.

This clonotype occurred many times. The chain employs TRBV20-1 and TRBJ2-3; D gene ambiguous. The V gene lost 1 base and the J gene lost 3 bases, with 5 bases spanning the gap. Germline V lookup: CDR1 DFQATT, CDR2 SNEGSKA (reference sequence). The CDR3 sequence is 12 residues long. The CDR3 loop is CSARVPTDTQYF. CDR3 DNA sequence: TGCAGTGCTAGAGTCCCTACAGATACGCAGTATTTT.